This is a list of T cell receptor beta chains from one sample in a study of T cell clones after liver transplantation. The table came from immunoSEQ multiplex PCR; TCRdb's copy has only in-frame clones and leaves some out. Of more than 20,000 clones detected, around 75% appear once; the ten largest clones hold roughly a third. The input for sequencing was CD8+ T cells from blood, taken more than 52 months after liver transplant. The receptors derive from a human patient who received a liver transplant. Some T cells may be the graft donor's. The CDR3 runs from the conserved cysteine through the conserved F or W. A D gene is named only where the DNA matches it firmly. Only some rows state a clone size, as once, few, many or a class for expanded clones.

clone_size: .
j_call: TRBJ1-2
d_call: .
v_call: TRBV6-5
cdr3_nt: TGTGCCAGCAGTTTGACGGACTATGGCTACACCTTC
cdr3_aa: CASSLTDYGYTF

clone_size: .
j_call: TRBJ1-2
d_call: .
v_call: TRBV28
cdr3_nt: TGTGCCAGCAGTCGCCCTTTGGGCGGGGACTATGGCTACACCTTC
cdr3_aa: CASSRPLGGDYGYTF

clone_size: medium-sized
j_call: TRBJ2-7
d_call: TRBD2
v_call: TRBV29-1
cdr3_nt: TGCAGCGTTGAAGATACGGCTAGCGGGGGGGGCCGGCAGTACTTC
cdr3_aa: CSVEDTASGGGRQYF

clone_size: .
j_call: TRBJ2-1
d_call: TRBD2
v_call: TRBV4-1
cdr3_nt: TGCGCCAGCAGCCTGACTAGCGGGGGGTCTAAGCACAATGAGCAGTTCTTC
cdr3_aa: CASSLTSGGSKHNEQFF

clone_size: .
j_call: TRBJ2-4
d_call: .
v_call: TRBV30
cdr3_nt: TGTGCCTGGAGTGGTACAGAAAACATTCAGTACTTC
cdr3_aa: CAWSGTENIQYF

clone_size: .
j_call: TRBJ2-5
d_call: TRBD2
v_call: TRBV19
cdr3_nt: TGTGCCAGTAGTAACCGGACTAGCGGGGGGCTAGGAGAGACCCAGTACTTC
cdr3_aa: CASSNRTSGGLGETQYF

clone_size: .
j_call: TRBJ1-2
d_call: .
v_call: TRBV6-1
cdr3_nt: TGTGCCAGCAGCTTGCAGGCGGCGTATGGCTACACCTTC
cdr3_aa: CASSLQAAYGYTF

clone_size: once
j_call: TRBJ1-2
d_call: .
v_call: TRBV5-4
cdr3_nt: TGTGCCAGCAGCTTAGCAGCTAGCTATGGCTACACCTTC
cdr3_aa: CASSLAASYGYTF

clone_size: once
j_call: TRBJ2-5
d_call: TRBD2
v_call: TRBV10-3
cdr3_nt: TGTGCCATCAGCGGACTAGCGGGGACCTCCAAAGAGACCCAGTACTTC
cdr3_aa: CAISGLAGTSKETQYF

clone_size: once
j_call: TRBJ1-2
d_call: TRBD1
v_call: TRBV15
cdr3_nt: TGTGCCACCAGCAGAGACTCCGGACAGGGTGGTGGCTACACCTTC
cdr3_aa: CATSRDSGQGGGYTF

clone_size: .
j_call: TRBJ2-1
d_call: .
v_call: TRBV27
cdr3_nt: TGTGCCAGCAGGGACGGACCGATGTCCTACAATGAGCAGTTCTTC
cdr3_aa: CASRDGPMSYNEQFF

clone_size: .
j_call: TRBJ2-7
d_call: .
v_call: TRBV5-5
cdr3_nt: TGTGCCAGCATGGAACCCACCACCGACTACGAGCAGTACTTC
cdr3_aa: CASMEPTTDYEQYF

clone_size: .
j_call: TRBJ1-6
d_call: .
v_call: TRBV25-1
cdr3_nt: TGTGCCAGCACTGAACCGGGGTTTGGTTCACCCCTCCACTTT
cdr3_aa: CASTEPGFGSPLHF

clone_size: medium-sized
j_call: TRBJ2-7
d_call: TRBD2
v_call: TRBV5-5
cdr3_nt: TGTGCCACCCGAATCGGGGGGGCGGACGAGCAGTACTTC
cdr3_aa: CATRIGGADEQYF

clone_size: .
j_call: TRBJ2-7
d_call: .
v_call: TRBV19
cdr3_nt: TGTGCCAGTAGCACAGACTGGGGATACGAGCAGTACTTC
cdr3_aa: CASSTDWGYEQYF

clone_size: .
j_call: TRBJ1-1
d_call: .
v_call: TRBV4-1
cdr3_nt: TGCGCCAGCAGCCAACCCGGCCTGAACACTGAAGCTTTCTTT
cdr3_aa: CASSQPGLNTEAFF

clone_size: .
j_call: TRBJ2-7
d_call: TRBD1
v_call: TRBV7-9
cdr3_nt: TGTGCCAGCAGCTTACGACAGGGATACGAGCAGTACTTC
cdr3_aa: CASSLRQGYEQYF

clone_size: .
j_call: TRBJ1-4
d_call: .
v_call: TRBV6-1
cdr3_nt: TGTGCCAGCAGTGAAGGTTGGGCCCTTAATGAAAAACTGTTTTTT
cdr3_aa: CASSEGWALNEKLFF

clone_size: .
j_call: TRBJ1-1
d_call: .
v_call: TRBV27
cdr3_nt: TGTGCCAGCAGTTTTAAGGAGAACACTGAAGCTTTCTTT
cdr3_aa: CASSFKENTEAFF

clone_size: .
j_call: TRBJ2-3
d_call: TRBD1
v_call: TRBV28
cdr3_nt: TGTGCCAGCAGTTTTATAGGGGGCGGAGATACGCAGTATTTT
cdr3_aa: CASSFIGGGDTQYF

clone_size: .
j_call: TRBJ2-7
d_call: .
v_call: TRBV5-6
cdr3_nt: TGTGCCAGCAGCTCTGTCGACCTTACCTACGAGCAGTACTTC
cdr3_aa: CASSSVDLTYEQYF

clone_size: .
j_call: TRBJ1-3
d_call: TRBD1
v_call: TRBV2
cdr3_nt: TGTGCCAGCAGCCCAGGGACAGGTCTCTCTGGAAACACCATATATTTT
cdr3_aa: CASSPGTGLSGNTIYF

clone_size: .
j_call: TRBJ2-3
d_call: .
v_call: TRBV14
cdr3_nt: TGTGCCAGCAGCCTTGGAGGGGGGGCTAAAGATACGCAGTATTTT
cdr3_aa: CASSLGGGAKDTQYF

clone_size: .
j_call: TRBJ1-2
d_call: .
v_call: TRBV2
cdr3_nt: TGTGCCAGCAGTGAAGCCGGGGTTCAGGGAAACTATGGCTACACCTTC
cdr3_aa: CASSEAGVQGNYGYTF

clone_size: .
j_call: TRBJ2-1
d_call: .
v_call: TRBV9
cdr3_nt: TGTGCCAGCAGCGTAGCTAAGGGGGGGTACAATGAGCAGTTCTTC
cdr3_aa: CASSVAKGGYNEQFF

clone_size: .
j_call: TRBJ1-6
d_call: .
v_call: TRBV5-1
cdr3_nt: TGCGCCAGCAGCTTGGTTACAGGAACCTATAATTCACCCCTCCACTTT
cdr3_aa: CASSLVTGTYNSPLHF

clone_size: .
j_call: TRBJ1-2
d_call: .
v_call: TRBV29-1
cdr3_nt: TGCAGCGTTGATGGGTGGGATCGGGACTATGGCTACACCTTC
cdr3_aa: CSVDGWDRDYGYTF

clone_size: medium-sized
j_call: TRBJ2-7
d_call: .
v_call: TRBV2
cdr3_nt: TGTGCCAGCGGGGACGATGGGTCCTACGAGCAGTACTTC
cdr3_aa: CASGDDGSYEQYF